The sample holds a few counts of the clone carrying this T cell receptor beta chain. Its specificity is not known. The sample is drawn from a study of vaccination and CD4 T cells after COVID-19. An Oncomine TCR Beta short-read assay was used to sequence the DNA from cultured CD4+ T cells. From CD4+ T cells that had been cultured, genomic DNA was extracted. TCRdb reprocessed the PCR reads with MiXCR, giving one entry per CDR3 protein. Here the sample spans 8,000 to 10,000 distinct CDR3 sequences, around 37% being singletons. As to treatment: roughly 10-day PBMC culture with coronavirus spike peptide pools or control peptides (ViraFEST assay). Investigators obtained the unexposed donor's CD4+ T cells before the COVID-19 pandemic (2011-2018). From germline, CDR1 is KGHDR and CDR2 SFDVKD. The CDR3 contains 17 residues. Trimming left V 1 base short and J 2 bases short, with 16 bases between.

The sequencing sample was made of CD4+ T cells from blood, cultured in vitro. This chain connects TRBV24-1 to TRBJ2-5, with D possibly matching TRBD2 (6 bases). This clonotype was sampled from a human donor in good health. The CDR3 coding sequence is TGTGCCACCAGTGATTTTTGGGGATCCCGGGGGCAAGAGACCCAGTACTTC. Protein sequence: CATSDFWGSRGQETQYF.